Presented here are 10 T cell receptor beta chains from one specimen sequenced in a study of low-dose radiotherapy and immunotherapy resistance in tumors. Both TCRalpha and TCRbeta chains were reverse transcribed with V-gene-specific primers. For amplifying TCRs, the PCR ran for 15 to 20 cycles with Phusion, which was used together with a constant-region primer and the adapter on the V primers. TCRdb reanalysed the reads using MiXCR and keeps one entry per CDR3 protein. The data show more than 70,000 distinct CDR3 sequences, 20% to 25% seen once. Stated time point: after trial treatment. The treatment is: LDRT plus nivolumab, ipilimumab, low-dose cyclophosphamide and aspirin (RACIN trial). This sample comprised PBMCs, obtained after low-dose radiotherapy plus immunotherapy. These receptors were collected from a female donor with ovarian cancer.

CDR3 coding DNA: TGTGCCAGCAGTTTTAATCAGGGGAGGATGAACACTGAAGCTTTCTTT. It yields the protein CASSFNQGRMNTEAFF. This chain joins TRBV12-3 or TRBV12-4 and TRBJ1-1, with D perhaps TRBD1 (6 bases). V was clipped by 3 bases and J by 0 bases, with 14 bases between them. The CDR3 runs 16 residues.

In its sample, this clonotype was seen many times. The V and J genes are TRBV12-3 or TRBV12-4 and TRBJ2-2, with 8 nucleotides matching TRBD2. The CDR3 runs to 16 residues. V dropped 6 bases and J dropped 4; count of bases not matched to a gene: 10. The CDR3 DNA sequence: TGTGCCAGCAGCCCCTCGGGAGGGCCGAGCACCGGGGAGCTGTTTTTT. Protein sequence: CASSPSGGPSTGELFF.

This clonotype was seen only a few times. No DNA is shown, since the ends of the CDR3 on it are uncertain; the CDR3 is the one TCRdb lists. The chain joins TRBV5-4 to TRBJ2-2. CDR1 is SGHNT, CDR2 YYREEE, per germline (reference sequence). The CDR3 totals 15 residues, both ends included. This chain's CDR3 is CASSFKRGTGELFFF.

The chain uses TRBV5-1 and TRBJ2-7, with 10 bases that match TRBD1. The CDR3 loop spans 15 amino acids. Germline CDR1 reads SGHRS; CDR2 reads YFSETQ. V shed 5 bases, J shed 3 bases, and the junction held 8 bases outside the gene matches. The CDR3 region has the DNA TGCGCCAGCAGTTATAGACAGGGGGCCAACTACGAGCAGTACTTC. Translation gives CASSYRQGANYEQYF.

This clonotype was counted ten times or more. V gene TRBV7-2 combines with J gene TRBJ1-2; 7 nucleotides align to TRBD1. V was clipped by 3 bases and J by 4 bases; unmatched bases: 2. Germline values: CDR1 SGHTA, CDR2 FQGNSA. CDR3 size: 13 residues. CDR3 region: CASSFTGVYGYTF. As DNA, the CDR3 is TGTGCCAGCAGCTTCACAGGGGTCTATGGCTACACCTTC.

This clonotype was recorded many times. The chain couples TRBV19 to TRBJ2-4; D gene unclear. The CDR3 sequence is 13 residues long. Germline assignment: CDR1 LNHDA and CDR2 SQIVND (reference sequence). V gave up 3 bases and J gave up 2 bases, with 5 bases separating them. The CDR3 is CASSIGPKNIQYF. CDR3 bases: TGTGCCAGTAGTATCGGGCCCAAAAACATTCAGTACTTC. The full variable domain, with the rest looked up from reference TRBV19 and TRBJ2-4, is DGGITQSPKYLFRKEGQNVTLSCEQNLNHDAMYWYRQDPGQGLRLIYYSQIVNDFQKGDIAEGYSVSREKKESFPLTVTSAQKNPTAFYLCASSIGPKNIQYFGAGTRLSVL.

Turning to this clonotype: Only one base separates this from a far larger clonotype, so it likely reflects a read error. V usage is TRBV5-6 and J usage is TRBJ2-4, with D maybe TRBD1 (5 bases). The CDR3 has 18 amino acids. Germline V gene sequence: CDR1 SGHDT, CDR2 YYEEEE. CDR3 nucleotide sequence: TGTGCCAGCAGTGACAGACGGGTGCCGACTGGAGCCAAAAACATTAAGTACTTC. Translated: CASSDRRVPTGAKNIKYF.

The sample holds many counts of this clonotype. The J gene is TRBJ2-3, the V gene TRBV20-1; possibly TRBD2 for D (6 bases). The germline V gene has CDR1 DFQATT and CDR2 SNEGSKA (reference sequence). The CDR3 runs to 14 residues. Trimming stripped 6 bases from V and 0 bases from J, with 13 bases between. In DNA form, the CDR3 reads TGCAGTGCGGGAGGTAGCGGTAGCACAGATACGCAGTATTTT. Its translation is CSAGGSGSTDTQYF.

This clonotype was picked up many times. Relative to the germline gene, one junction end is altered; a read error may explain this. V usage is TRBV5-3 and J usage is TRBJ1-5, with D possibly being TRBD1 (6 bases). TRBV5-3 carries the ORF label, with uncertain function. The CDR3 contains 13 residues. The CDR3, as DNA: TGTGCCAGCAGCTTGAATAAACAGGGCCCTGAGGATTTT. The encoded protein is CASSLNKQGPEDF.

This clonotype was observed at least ten times. The chain recombines TRBV6-2 or TRBV6-3 with TRBJ2-6; D is ambiguous. Germline V gives CDR1 MNHEY, CDR2 SVGEGT. The germline V and J ends were trimmed by 0 bases and 0 bases, with 9 bases remaining between them. CDR3 length: 17 residues. The CDR3 loop reads CASSYSRPNSGANVLTF. The CDR3 DNA reads TGTGCCAGCAGTTACTCGAGACCGAACTCTGGGGCCAACGTCCTGACTTTC.